This TCR beta chain was obtained from a study of radiotherapy plus CTLA-4 blockade in lung cancer. Across the whole study: Objective response rate was 18%; disease control rate, 25% to 35%. The study, taken as a whole, reports: An expansion of tumor-derived TCR clones occurred in blood after radiotherapy plus ipilimumab.

The assay was immunoSEQ multiplex PCR, and TCRdb's table has in-frame clones only and misses some. The data show tens of thousands of clones, 79% seen once. V was trimmed by 6 bases and J by 6 bases, leaving 8 bases between them. Germline lookup yields CDR1 MNHNS and CDR2 SASEGT. This CDR3 spans 11 amino acids. On this clone: Its specificity is not known.

The chain employs TRBV6-1 and TRBJ1-2; no clear D gene. The sequences come from peripheral blood, collected from a patient treated with radiotherapy plus ipilimumab. The source is a human donor with non-small cell lung cancer who had a complete response to radiotherapy plus ipilimumab. The CDR3 reads CASSALDGYTF. The CDR3 DNA reads as TGTGCCAGCAGCGCTTTGGATGGCTACACCTTC.